This record looks at one T cell receptor (beta chain) sequence and its context. Antigen unknown. A read error may produce the germline difference seen at one junction end. In the sort, naive CD8 T cells were defined as CD8+CD4-CCR7+CD45RA+. Each CDR3 protein is one row after TCRdb ran MiXCR on the PCR reads. The repertoire has 88,000 or so distinct CDR3 sequences, 21% of them found once; the top ten carry more than 1%. This sample is drawn from a study of molecular identifiers for immune sequencing clone quantification. Points from the study as a whole: Whereas naive cells kept under 1% of molecules in clones above 20 RNA copies, such clones held over 99% in effectors.

CDR3 size: 13 residues. Germline lookup yields CDR1 DFQATT and CDR2 SNEGSKA (reference sequence). The genes are TRBV20-1 and TRBJ2-1; 7 positions agree with TRBD2. The clonotype originates from a human donor in good health. Some libraries in this study had Jurkat cell RNA spiked in. The specimen was naive CD8+ T cells from blood, with Jurkat cell RNA spiked in. Sample subset: FACS-sorted CD8+CD4-CCR7+CD45RA+ naive T cells. CDR3 sequence (DNA): TGCAGTGCTAGAGGGGAGGGAAACAATGAGCAGCTCTTC. Translating it yields CSARGEGNNEQLF.